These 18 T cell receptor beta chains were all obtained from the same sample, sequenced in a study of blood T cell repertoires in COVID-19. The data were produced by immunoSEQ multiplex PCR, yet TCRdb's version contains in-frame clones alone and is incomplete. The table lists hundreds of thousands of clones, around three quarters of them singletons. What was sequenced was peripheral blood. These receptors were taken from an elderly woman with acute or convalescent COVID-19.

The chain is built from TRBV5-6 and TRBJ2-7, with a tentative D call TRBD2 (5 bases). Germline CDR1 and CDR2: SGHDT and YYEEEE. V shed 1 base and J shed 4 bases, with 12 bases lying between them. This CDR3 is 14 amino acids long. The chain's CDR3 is CASSLSGLPYEQYF. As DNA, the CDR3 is TGTGCCAGCAGCTTGAGTGGACTGCCGTACGAGCAGTACTTC.

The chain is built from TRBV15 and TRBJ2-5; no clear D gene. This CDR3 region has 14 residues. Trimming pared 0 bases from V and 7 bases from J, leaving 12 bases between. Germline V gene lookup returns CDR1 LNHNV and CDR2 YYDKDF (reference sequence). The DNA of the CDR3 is TGTGCCACCAGCAGAGATACCCCCACGGGGACCCAGTACTTC. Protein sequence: CATSRDTPTGTQYF. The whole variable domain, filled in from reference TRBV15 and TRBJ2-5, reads DAMVIQNPRYQVTQFGKPVTLSCSQTLNHNVMYWYQQKSSQAPKLLFHYYDKDFNNEADTPDNFQSRRPNTSFCFLDIRSPGLGDTAMYLCATSRDTPTGTQYFGPGTRLLVL.

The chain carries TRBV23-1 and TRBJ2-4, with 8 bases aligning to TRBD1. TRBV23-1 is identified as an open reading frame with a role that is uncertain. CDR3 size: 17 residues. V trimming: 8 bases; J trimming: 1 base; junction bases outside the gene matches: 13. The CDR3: CASDRQGRSFAKNIQYF. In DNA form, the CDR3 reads TGCGCCAGCGACAGACAGGGGCGATCGTTTGCCAAAAACATTCAGTACTTC.

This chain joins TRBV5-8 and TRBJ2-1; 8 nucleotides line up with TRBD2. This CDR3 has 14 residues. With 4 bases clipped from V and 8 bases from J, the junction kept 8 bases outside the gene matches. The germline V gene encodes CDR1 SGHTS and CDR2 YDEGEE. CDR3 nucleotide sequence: TGTGCCAGCAGCGTTCCGGGACTAGTCCATGAGCAGTTCTTC. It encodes CASSVPGLVHEQFF.

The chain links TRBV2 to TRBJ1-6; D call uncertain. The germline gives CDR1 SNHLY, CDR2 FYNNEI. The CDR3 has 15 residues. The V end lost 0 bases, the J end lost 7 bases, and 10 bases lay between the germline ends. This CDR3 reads CASSEALQRNSPLHF. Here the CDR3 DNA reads TGTGCCAGCAGTGAAGCGTTACAGAGAAATTCACCCCTCCACTTT.

CDR3 sequence reads: CASSPESSYNEQFF. The CDR3 DNA sequence: TGCGCCAGCAGCCCAGAAAGCTCCTACAATGAGCAGTTCTTC. V is TRBV5-1 and J is TRBJ2-1; no definite D call. The CDR3 is 14 residues long. CDR1 is SGHRS, CDR2 YFSETQ, per germline. Trimming cost V 4 bases and J 0 bases, with 8 bases left between them.

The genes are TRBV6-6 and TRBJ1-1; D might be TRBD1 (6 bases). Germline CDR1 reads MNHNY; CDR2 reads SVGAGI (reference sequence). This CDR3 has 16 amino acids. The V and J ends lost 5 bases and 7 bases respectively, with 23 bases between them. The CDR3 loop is CASSRSQGLGHGEAFF. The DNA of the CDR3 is TGTGCCAGCAGTCGATCTCAGGGGCTGGGTCATGGTGAAGCTTTCTTT.

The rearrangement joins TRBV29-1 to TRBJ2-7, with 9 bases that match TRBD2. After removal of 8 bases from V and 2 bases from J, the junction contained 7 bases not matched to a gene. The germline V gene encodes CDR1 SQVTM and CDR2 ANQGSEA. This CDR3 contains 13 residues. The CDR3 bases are TGCAGCTTCAGGACTAGCGTGACCTACGAGCAGTACTTC. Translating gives CSFRTSVTYEQYF.

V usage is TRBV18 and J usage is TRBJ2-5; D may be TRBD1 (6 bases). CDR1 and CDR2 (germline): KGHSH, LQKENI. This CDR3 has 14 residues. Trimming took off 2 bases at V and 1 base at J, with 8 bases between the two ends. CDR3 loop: CASSPARGQETQYF. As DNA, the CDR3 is TGTGCCAGCTCACCAGCCAGGGGCCAAGAGACCCAGTACTTC.

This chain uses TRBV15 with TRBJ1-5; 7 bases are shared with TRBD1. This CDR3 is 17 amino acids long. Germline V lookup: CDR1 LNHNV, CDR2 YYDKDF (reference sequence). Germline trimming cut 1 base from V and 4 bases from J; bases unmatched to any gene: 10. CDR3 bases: TGTGCCACCAGCAGAGCGGCAGGGGGGAACTGGAATCAGCCCCAGCATTTT. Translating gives CATSRAAGGNWNQPQHF.

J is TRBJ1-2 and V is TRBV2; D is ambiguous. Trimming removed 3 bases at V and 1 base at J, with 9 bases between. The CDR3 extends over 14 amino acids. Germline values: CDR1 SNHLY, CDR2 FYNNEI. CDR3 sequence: CASSDPVLNYGYTF. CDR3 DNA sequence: TGTGCCAGCAGTGATCCAGTCCTTAACTATGGCTACACCTTC.

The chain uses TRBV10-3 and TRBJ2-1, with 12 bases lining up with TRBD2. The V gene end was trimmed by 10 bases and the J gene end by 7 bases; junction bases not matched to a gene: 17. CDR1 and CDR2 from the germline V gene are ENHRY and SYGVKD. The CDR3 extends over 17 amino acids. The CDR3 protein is CATYRGLTSGGWNEQFF. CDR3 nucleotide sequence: TGTGCCACCTACAGGGGTTTGACTAGCGGGGGCTGGAATGAGCAGTTCTTC.

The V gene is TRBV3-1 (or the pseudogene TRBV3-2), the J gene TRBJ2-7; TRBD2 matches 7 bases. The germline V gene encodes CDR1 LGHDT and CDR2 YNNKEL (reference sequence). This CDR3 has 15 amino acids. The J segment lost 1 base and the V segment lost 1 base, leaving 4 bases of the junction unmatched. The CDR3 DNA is TGTGCCAGCAGCCAAGCGCGGGGAGGGTCCTACGAGCAGTACTTC. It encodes CASSQARGGSYEQYF.

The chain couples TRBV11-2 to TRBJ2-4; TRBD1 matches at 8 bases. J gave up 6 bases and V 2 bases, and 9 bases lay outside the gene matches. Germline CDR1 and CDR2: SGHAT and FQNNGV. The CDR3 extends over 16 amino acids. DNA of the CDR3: TGTGCCAGCAGCTTACCTCGGACAGGGATGGGAAACATTCAGTACTTC. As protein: CASSLPRTGMGNIQYF.

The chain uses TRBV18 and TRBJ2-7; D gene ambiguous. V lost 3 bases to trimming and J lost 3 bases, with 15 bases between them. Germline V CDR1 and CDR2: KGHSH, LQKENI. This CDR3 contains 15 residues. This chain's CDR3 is CASSPVDTGYYEQYF. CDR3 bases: TGTGCCAGCTCACCTGTAGACACTGGCTACTACGAGCAGTACTTC.

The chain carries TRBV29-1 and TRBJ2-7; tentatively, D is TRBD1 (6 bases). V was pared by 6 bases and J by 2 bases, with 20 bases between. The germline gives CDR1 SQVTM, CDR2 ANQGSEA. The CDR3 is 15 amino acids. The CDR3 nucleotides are TGCAGCGTCGGGGTCGACAGGTCATATACCTACGAGCAGTACTTC. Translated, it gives CSVGVDRSYTYEQYF.

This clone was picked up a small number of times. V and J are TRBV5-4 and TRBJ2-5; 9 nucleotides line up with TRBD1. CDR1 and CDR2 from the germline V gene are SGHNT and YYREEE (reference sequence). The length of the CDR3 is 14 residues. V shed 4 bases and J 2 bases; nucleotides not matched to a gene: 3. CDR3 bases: TGTGCCAGCAGCAAGGGACAGGGTCAAGAGACCCAGTACTTC. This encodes CASSKGQGQETQYF.

Written as DNA, the CDR3 is TGCGCCAGCAAACAGACGACAGGGAATTTGAACACTGAAGCTTTCTTT. Amino acids: CASKQTTGNLNTEAFF. The rearrangement links TRBV4-1 to TRBJ1-1, with TRBD1 matching 7 bases. Trimming removed 7 bases from V and 0 bases from J; junction bases left unmatched: 11. Germline CDR1 and CDR2: MGHRA and YSYEKL. This CDR3 spans 16 amino acids.